The 5 T cell receptor beta chains reported below all come from one sample, sequenced in a study of shared clonotypes between healthy human individuals. Method: immunoSEQ multiplex PCR; TCRdb's copy keeps in-frame clones and lacks some. The repertoire holds around 700,000 clones, with roughly 72% as singletons. Sequencing was done on a sample of memory CD4+ T cells sorted from blood. Subset of the sample: CD45RA-negative fraction. The receptors here all came from a woman aged 25 to 45 in good health.

This clone was observed at least ten times. The gene calls are TRBV28 and TRBJ1-5; D gene uncertain. This CDR3 spans 11 amino acids. V was clipped by 7 bases and J by 9 bases, with 10 bases between them. Germline V gene lookup returns CDR1 MDHEN and CDR2 SYDVKM. This CDR3 reads CASTDGGPQHF. The CDR3 bases are TGTGCCAGCACCGATGGCGGGCCCCAGCATTTT.

This sequence joins TRBV6-1 and TRBJ2-4, with 10 bases fitting TRBD1. V shed 4 bases and J 0 bases; nucleotides not matched to a gene: 9. Germline assignment: CDR1 MNHNS and CDR2 SASEGT. This CDR3 has 18 amino acids. CDR3 amino acids: CASSGGPGQGLAKNIQYF. The CDR3 DNA reads as TGTGCCAGCAGTGGAGGTCCGGGACAGGGGCTAGCCAAAAACATTCAGTACTTC.

This clone was detected only once. In DNA form, the CDR3 reads TGTGCCAGCAGCGCCGTTAGCGGGAGTCGGGATGAGCAGTTCTTC. Its translation is CASSAVSGSRDEQFF. The rearrangement links TRBV7-6 to TRBJ2-1, with TRBD2 identical over 9 bases. With 5 bases clipped from V and 8 bases from J, the junction kept 10 bases outside the gene matches. Germline CDR1 is SGHVS and CDR2 is FNYEAQ. This CDR3 comprises 15 residues.

This clone was found once. The chain is built from TRBV28 and TRBJ2-3; TRBD2 agrees at 8 bases. The CDR3 sequence is 16 residues long. Germline-derived CDR1 and CDR2 are MDHEN and SYDVKM. Losses at the gene ends were 4 bases for V and 4 bases for J; bases not matched to a gene: 10. CDR3: CASSSPGSGNADTQYF. The CDR3 nucleotides are TGTGCCAGCAGTTCCCCCGGTAGCGGGAATGCAGATACGCAGTATTTT.

This sequence joins TRBV10-2 and TRBJ2-1; TRBD1 matches at 10 bases. In germline, CDR1 is WSHSY, CDR2 SAAADI. The CDR3 length is 14 residues. The ends lost 3 bases at V and 9 bases at J; junction bases unmatched: 5. Here the CDR3 DNA reads TGCGCCAGCAGTGAACCGGGACAGGGGATTGAGCAGTTCTTC. This gives the protein CASSEPGQGIEQFF.